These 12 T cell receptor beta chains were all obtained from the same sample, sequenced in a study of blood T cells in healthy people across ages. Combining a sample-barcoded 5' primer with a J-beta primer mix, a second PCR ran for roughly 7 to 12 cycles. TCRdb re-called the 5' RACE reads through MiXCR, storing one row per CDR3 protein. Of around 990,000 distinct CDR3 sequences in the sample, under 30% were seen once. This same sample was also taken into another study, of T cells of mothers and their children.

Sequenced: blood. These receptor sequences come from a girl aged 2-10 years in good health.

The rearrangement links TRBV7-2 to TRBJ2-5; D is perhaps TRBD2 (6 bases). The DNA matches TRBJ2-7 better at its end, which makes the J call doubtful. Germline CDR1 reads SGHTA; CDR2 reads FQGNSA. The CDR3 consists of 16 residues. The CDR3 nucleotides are TGTGCCAGCAGCTTAGATCAGTTGCGGGACTCCTACGAGCAGTACTTC. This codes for CASSLDQLRDSYEQYF.

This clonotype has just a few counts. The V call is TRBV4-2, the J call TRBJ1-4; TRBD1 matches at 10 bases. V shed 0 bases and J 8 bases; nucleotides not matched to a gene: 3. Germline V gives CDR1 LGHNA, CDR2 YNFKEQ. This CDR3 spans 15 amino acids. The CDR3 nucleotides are TGTGCCAGCAGCCAAGATGACAGGGGGCAAGAAAAACTGTTTTTT. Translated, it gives CASSQDDRGQEKLFF.

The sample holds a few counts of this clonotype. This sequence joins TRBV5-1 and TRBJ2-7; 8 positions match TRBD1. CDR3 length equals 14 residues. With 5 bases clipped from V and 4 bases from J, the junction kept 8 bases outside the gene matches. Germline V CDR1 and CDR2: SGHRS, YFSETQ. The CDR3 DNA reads TGCGCCAGCAGATCTGGACAGGGCCCTTACGAGCAGTACTTC. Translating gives CASRSGQGPYEQYF.

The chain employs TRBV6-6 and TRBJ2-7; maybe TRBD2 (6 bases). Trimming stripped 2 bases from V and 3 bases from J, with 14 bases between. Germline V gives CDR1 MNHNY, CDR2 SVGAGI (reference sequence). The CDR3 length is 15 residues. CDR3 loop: CASSYLDPEGYEQYF. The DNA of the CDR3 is TGTGCCAGCAGTTACCTCGATCCGGAGGGCTACGAGCAGTACTTC.

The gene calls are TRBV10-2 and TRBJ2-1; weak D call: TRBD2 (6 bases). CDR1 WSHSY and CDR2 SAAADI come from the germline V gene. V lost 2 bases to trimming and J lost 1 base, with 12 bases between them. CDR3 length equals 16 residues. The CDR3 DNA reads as TGCGCCAGCAGTGAGATCCCCGGGGGATCCTACAATGAGCAGTTCTTC. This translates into CASSEIPGGSYNEQFF.

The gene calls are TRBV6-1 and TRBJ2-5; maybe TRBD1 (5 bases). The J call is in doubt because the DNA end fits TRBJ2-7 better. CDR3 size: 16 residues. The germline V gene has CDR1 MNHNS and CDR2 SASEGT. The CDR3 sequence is CASSEASAGLGYEQYF. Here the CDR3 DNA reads TGTGCCAGCAGTGAAGCTTCGGCAGGGTTGGGGTACGAGCAGTACTTC.

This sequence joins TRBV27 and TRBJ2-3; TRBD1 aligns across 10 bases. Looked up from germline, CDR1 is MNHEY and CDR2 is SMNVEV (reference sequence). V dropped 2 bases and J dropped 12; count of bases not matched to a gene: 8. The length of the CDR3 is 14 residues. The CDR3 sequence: CASSLGPGTGAQYF. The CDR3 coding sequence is TGTGCCAGCAGTTTAGGGCCCGGGACAGGGGCACAGTATTTT.

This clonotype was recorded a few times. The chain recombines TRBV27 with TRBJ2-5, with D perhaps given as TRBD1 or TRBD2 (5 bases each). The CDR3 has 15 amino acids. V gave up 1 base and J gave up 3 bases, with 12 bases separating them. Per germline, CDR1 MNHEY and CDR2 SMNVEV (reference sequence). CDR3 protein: CASSLWGSPEETQYF. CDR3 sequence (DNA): TGTGCCAGCAGTTTATGGGGGTCCCCCGAAGAGACCCAGTACTTC.

The CDR3 nucleotides read TGTGCCAGCAGCTTAGCGGGGGGCGGTCAGCCCCAGCATTTT. Translated, it gives CASSLAGGGQPQHF. This chain joins TRBV7-9 and TRBJ1-5, with a possible D match to TRBD1 (6 bases). V dropped 0 bases and J dropped 6 bases, with 9 bases sitting between them. The CDR3 is 14 residues long. Germline V CDR1 and CDR2: SEHNR, FQNEAQ (reference sequence). Complete variable domain (other parts from reference TRBV7-9 and TRBJ1-5): DTGVSQNPRHKITKRGQNVTFRCDPISEHNRLYWYRQTLGQGPEFLTYFQNEAQLEKSRLLSDRFSAERPKGSFSTLEIQRTEQGDSAMYLCASSLAGGGQPQHFGDGTRLSIL.

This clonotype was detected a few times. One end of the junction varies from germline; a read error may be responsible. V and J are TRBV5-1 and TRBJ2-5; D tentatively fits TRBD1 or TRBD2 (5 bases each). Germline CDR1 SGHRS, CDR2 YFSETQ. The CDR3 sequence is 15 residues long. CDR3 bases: TGCGCCAGCAGCTTGGATCCGGGGCTTCAAGAGACCCAGTGCTTC. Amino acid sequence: CASSLDPGLQETQCF.

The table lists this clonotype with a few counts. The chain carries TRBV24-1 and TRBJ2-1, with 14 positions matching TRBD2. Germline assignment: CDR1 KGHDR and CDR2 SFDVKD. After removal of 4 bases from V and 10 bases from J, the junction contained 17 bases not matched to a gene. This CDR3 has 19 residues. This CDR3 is CATSDPLKTSGRAVGEQFF. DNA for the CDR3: TGTGCCACCAGTGACCCACTAAAGACTAGCGGGAGGGCTGTTGGCGAGCAGTTCTTC.

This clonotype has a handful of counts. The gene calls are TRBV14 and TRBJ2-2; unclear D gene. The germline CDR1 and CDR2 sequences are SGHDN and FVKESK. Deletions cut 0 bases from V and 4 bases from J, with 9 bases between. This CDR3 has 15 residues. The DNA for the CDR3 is TGTGCCAGCAGCCAAGATCAAGCTATCACCGGGGAGCTGTTTTTT. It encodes CASSQDQAITGELFF.